This T cell receptor (beta chain) was profiled in a study of beta chain features in type 1 diabetes (dated by TCRdb to between 2018 and 2020). Background on the whole study: Mean age, gender distribution, total cell number and subset yield did not differ between patients and healthy donors. A total of 85 million to 140 million sorted cells were examined across all samples, and the number of cells per subset was strongly correlated with RNA yield. In the study, TCRB repertoires of sorted circulating CD4+ T cell subsets from recently diagnosed type 1 diabetes patients were compared with those of matched healthy donors. Regulatory and stem cell-like memory subsets were isolated from only 8 patients and 8 healthy donors, whereas naive and central memory subsets came from all 28 donors. Broader findings and caveats from the paper: Because cDNA was sequenced instead of genomic DNA, highly expressing activated cells could be over-represented, though the groups showed no difference in activation or CD3 levels. Naive, central memory and regulatory TCRB repertoires appeared more similar among patients than among healthy donors. HLA sub-analyses involved small numbers of individuals, so any influence of HLA type on TCRB rearrangement remained unresolved. Patients with type 1 diabetes made fewer insertions and deleted more nucleotides at VDJ recombination sites, implying thymic rearrangement abnormalities. PCR might favor shorter templates, but patient and control samples were amplified and corrected together, so any skew would affect both groups equally. In all four CD4+ subsets, TCRB CDR3 length was moderately but significantly shorter in type 1 diabetes patients.

This clone showed up just a few times. The antigen this receptor binds is unknown. Qualities for individual bases were not recorded, and no much larger clone is one base off. The germline ends are 8 bases apart after V is trimmed by 1 base and J by 4 bases. Measured from the cysteine to the phenylalanine, the CDR3 is 13 residues long. The only DNA kept is the CDR3, 39 bases in frame from the first base. For CDR1 and CDR2, the germline V gene lists MGHRA and YSYEKL. Each donor gave one peripheral blood draw, averaging approximately 0.12 L, which was collected into heparinised tubes. A BD FACSAria II was used to sort naive, central memory, regulatory and stem cell-like memory CD4+ T cells with a panel that included CD45RO, CCR7, CD25, CD127, CD95 and CD27. All sorted populations exceeded 95% purity. PBMCs were isolated right away by Lymphoprep density gradient centrifugation and were stained directly, without culture. Samples were stained and sorted in pairs, with one healthy donor and one patient per experiment, so that batch effects were minimized.

The High Capacity cDNA Reverse Transcription Kit was used to reverse transcribe all of the isolated RNA, meaning that expressed TCRB transcripts were what got sequenced. Naive, central memory and regulatory T cell samples underwent deep immunoSEQ sequencing, averaging around 3.7 million total reads per sample. Sorted cells were lysed in RLT buffer, and RNA was extracted using DNase-treated RNeasy Micro or Mini kits according to cell number. To prevent cross-contamination, each cell subset was processed individually, whereas patient and healthy donor samples were processed jointly. The immunoSEQ multiplex PCR was used to amplify TCRB sequences from cDNA, yielding 87-bp fragments that span the CDR3 region. Amplicons were sequenced on the Illumina HiSeq platform. The authors' pipeline ran thus. PCR bias was corrected computationally using synthetic template baselines, and reads within Hamming distance 2 were collapsed, with unmergeable singletons discarded. Reads were aligned against IMGT to assign V, D and J genes, CDR3 length and insertions or deletions at six rearrangement sites. Within each subset, clonotype counts were normalized to sorted cell number, after which true diversity and Gini coefficients were computed with the tcR R package. The overlap coefficient, calculated on TCRB nucleotide sequences, was used to quantify repertoire sharing. Out-of-frame TCRB sequences from naive cells were analyzed to stand in for the pre-selection repertoire. The table comes from immuneACCESS by way of TCRdb, which keeps in-frame sequences with V and J called. Part of the clones is missing from these tables; in studies checked, under half for an unresolved V gene and the rest for unknown reasons. V and J calls plus clone size are reproduced from that table; the DNA served to infer D and trimming. A total of 350,000 to 450,000 clones appear in this sample, around 12% of them only once. Together, the top ten hold 0.0095% to 0.011% of the sample.

This clonotype was sampled from a woman younger than 30 with type 1 diabetes. The sequence joins TRBV4-1 to TRBJ2-7; no D gene is confidently identified. Sequenced: naive CD4+ T cells from blood. The meaning of the sample's cell subset or site label: true naive CD4+ T cells. The DNA sequence is TGCGCCAGCAGCCAAGTTGTGACTTACGAGCAGTACTTC. Its amino acids are CASSQVVTYEQYF.